Presented here are 20 T cell receptor beta chains from one specimen sequenced in a study of Graves' ophthalmopathy and Graves' hyperthyroidism. TCR beta CDR3 regions were amplified from RNA transcripts. Scientists carried out first-round RT-PCR using HTBI primers and then a second-round multiplex PCR. TCRdb redid the calling of the multiplex PCR reads with MiXCR, one entry per CDR3 protein. The top ten clones hold 23% of a sample with around 50,000 distinct CDR3 sequences, roughly 52% of them seen once. The sequenced material came from peripheral blood. The receptor set was obtained from an adult man with Graves' ophthalmopathy.

This clonotype occurred many times. This rearrangement joins TRBV5-1 to TRBJ2-5; perhaps TRBD1 as D (7 bases). Between the trimmed V and J ends, which lost 4 bases and 4 bases, there was a span of 17 bases. The CDR3 contains 15 residues. CDR1 is SGHRS, CDR2 YFSETQ, per germline. The CDR3 nucleotides are TGCGCCAGCAGCCGGAGGGACAGAAACCCAGAGACCCAGTACTTC. Translating it yields CASSRRDRNPETQYF.

The rearrangement uses TRBV10-3 and TRBJ1-6, with 8 bases fitting TRBD1. CDR1 is ENHRY and CDR2 is SYGVKD in the germline V gene. The ends lost 4 bases at V and 8 bases at J; junction bases unmatched: 7. The CDR3 totals 15 residues. CDR3 sequence: CAISATGGWDSPLHF. The CDR3 bases are TGTGCCATCAGTGCAACAGGGGGATGGGATTCACCCCTCCACTTT.

About this clonotype itself: The conserved phenylalanine or tryptophan is not found at the CDR3 terminus, so this likely reflects a read error. This rearrangement joins TRBV30 to TRBJ2-7; tentatively, D is TRBD1 or TRBD2 (5 bases each). This CDR3 comprises 12 residues. The V gene lost 1 base and the J gene lost 6 bases, with 10 bases spanning the gap. Per germline, CDR1 GTSNPN and CDR2 SVGIG (reference sequence). The CDR3 reads CAWSEQGREQYC. The CDR3 nucleotides read TGTGCCTGGAGTGAGCAGGGACGCGAGCAGTACTGC.

This clonotype was observed a handful of times. The rearrangement links TRBV3-1 to TRBJ2-2, with D uncertain. CDR1 and CDR2 from the germline V gene are LGHDT and YNNKEL (reference sequence). There are 16 residues in the CDR3. V lost 0 bases and J lost 2, with 10 bases in between. This chain's CDR3 is CASSQDHGRNTGELFF. The CDR3 DNA sequence: TGTGCCAGCAGCCAAGATCACGGCCGAAACACCGGGGAGCTGTTTTTT.

Many counts were recorded for this clonotype. The rearrangement uses TRBV5-1 and TRBJ2-3; 9 positions agree with TRBD2. Germline V gives CDR1 SGHRS, CDR2 YFSETQ. Germline trimming cut 0 bases from V and 5 bases from J; bases unmatched to any gene: 4. This CDR3 region has 15 residues. CDR3 coding DNA: TGCGCCAGCAGCTTGGGGCTAGCGGGAAAAGATACGCAGTATTTT. Its protein product is CASSLGLAGKDTQYF.

This clonotype counts as large. This chain joins TRBV9 and TRBJ1-2; D is possibly TRBD1 (6 bases). Germline V gene sequence: CDR1 SGDLS, CDR2 YYNGEE. Between the trimmed V and J ends, which lost 0 bases and 3 bases, there was a span of 6 bases. CDR3 length: 13 residues. In DNA form, the CDR3 reads TGTGCCAGCAGCGTAGGACAGGACTATGGCTACACCTTC. Translating gives CASSVGQDYGYTF.

Turning to this clonotype: An end of the junction does not agree with germline; a read error may underlie this. DNA for the CDR3: TGTGCCAGCAGCACCGGGACACCCGACAATGAGCCCCAGCATTTT. Translated: CASSTGTPDNEPQHF. V and J are TRBV7-8 and TRBJ1-5, with a possible D match to TRBD1 (6 bases). The CDR3 is 15 amino acids. The germline V gene encodes CDR1 SGHVS and CDR2 FQNEAQ.

This chain joins TRBV10-3 and TRBJ1-2; D is perhaps TRBD1 (5 bases). Germline V gives CDR1 ENHRY, CDR2 SYGVKD. The V and J ends lost 4 bases and 6 bases respectively, with 12 bases between them. CDR3 length: 13 residues. CDR3: CAISARGDHGYTF. DNA for the CDR3: TGTGCCATCAGTGCCCGGGGGGATCATGGCTACACCTTC.

Comment on this clonotype: Germline and junction disagree at one end, which may indicate a read error. V usage is TRBV9 and J usage is TRBJ1-1; D not resolved. Germline values: CDR1 SGDLS, CDR2 YYNGEE. This CDR3 spans 13 amino acids. CDR3 DNA: TGTGTCAGCGGCCCCCGCCTGGGGACTGAAGCTTTCTTT. Translated, it gives CVSGPRLGTEAFF.

In its sample, this clonotype ranks as medium-sized. The chain combines TRBV2 with TRBJ1-1, with TRBD1 matching over 9 bases. CDR1 and CDR2 (germline): SNHLY, FYNNEI. V lost 3 bases to trimming and J lost 0 bases; unmatched junction nucleotides: 5. This CDR3 is 16 amino acids long. The CDR3 here is CASSDGTGFLNTEAFF. In DNA, the CDR3 is TGTGCCAGCAGTGACGGGACAGGGTTTTTGAACACTGAAGCTTTCTTT. Looking up the rest from reference TRBV2 and TRBJ1-1 gives the full variable domain: EPEVTQTPSHQVTQMGQEVILRCVPISNHLYFYWYRQILGQKVEFLVSFYNNEISEKSEIFDDQFSVERPDGSNFTLKIRSTKLEDSAMYFCASSDGTGFLNTEAFFGQGTRLTVV.

This clonotype was counted many times. V and J are TRBV19 and TRBJ2-1; either TRBD1 or TRBD2 may supply D (6 bases each). From germline, CDR1 is LNHDA and CDR2 SQIVND (reference sequence). CDR3 length: 15 amino acids. Trimming removed 6 bases at V and 4 bases at J, with 16 bases between. The CDR3 DNA reads TGTGCCAGTAGAGGTGACGGGGGCTTTTACAATGAGCAGTTCTTC. Translated, it gives CASRGDGGFYNEQFF.

With regard to this clonotype: This may arise from a read error, as a much more abundant clone is one base away. The chain links TRBV20-1 to TRBJ2-1; 10 bases are a match to TRBD2. V lost 1 base to trimming and J lost 9 bases; unmatched junction nucleotides: 18. Germline loops: CDR1 DFQATT, CDR2 SNEGSKA (reference sequence). This CDR3 contains 18 residues. Here the CDR3 DNA reads TGCAGTGCTAGAGGTTCGAGACTAGCGGGCCAAGCTCACAGTGAGCAGTTCTTC. This encodes CSARGSRLAGQAHSEQFF.

This clonotype was counted a single time. V and J are TRBV5-1 and TRBJ1-2; 7 bases map to TRBD1. The germline CDR1 and CDR2 sequences are SGHRS and YFSETQ. V lost 4 bases and J lost 12; bases outside the gene matches: 15. This CDR3 is built from 14 residues. This CDR3 is CASSHYRDRAGNTF. CDR3 DNA: TGCGCCAGCAGCCACTACCGGGACAGAGCTGGAAACACCTTC.

A word on this clonotype: A read error may account for a junction end that differs from germline. The chain recombines TRBV24-1 with TRBJ2-1, with 12 bases matching TRBD2. The CDR3 has 15 amino acids. Germline CDR1 reads KGHDR; CDR2 reads SFDVKD. The CDR3 sequence is CATSAPSGRAGEQFF. The CDR3 DNA reads as TGTGCTACCAGTGCGCCTAGCGGGAGGGCCGGAGAGCAGTTCTTC.

This clonotype has a count of ten or more. This sequence joins TRBV28 and TRBJ2-5, with D tentatively TRBD1 or TRBD2 (6 bases each). Looked up from germline, CDR1 is MDHEN and CDR2 is SYDVKM. V gave up 5 bases and J gave up 2 bases, with 21 bases separating them. The CDR3 extends over 17 amino acids. CDR3 nucleotide sequence: TGTGCCAGCAGTAGGGGGGCAGAGGGGACGCTACAAGAGACCCAGTACTTC. This gives the protein CASSRGAEGTLQETQYF. Complete variable domain (other parts from reference TRBV28 and TRBJ2-5): DVKVTQSSRYLVKRTGEKVFLECVQDMDHENMFWYRQDPGLGLRLIYFSYDVKMKEKGDIPEGYSVSREKKERFSLILESASTNQTSMYLCASSRGAEGTLQETQYFGPGTRLLVL.

This clonotype was seen ten or more times. The chain carries TRBV7-9 and TRBJ2-5, with 8 bases that match TRBD1. V lost 5 bases to trimming and J lost 4 bases; unmatched junction nucleotides: 18. Germline V CDR1 and CDR2: SEHNR, FQNEAQ (reference sequence). The CDR3 has 18 residues. DNA of the CDR3: TGTGCCAGCAGCCGTGGACAGGGCCTGGTTCGAGACCCAGAGACCCAGTACTTC. This sequence encodes CASSRGQGLVRDPETQYF.

This clonotype has a single count. The chain uses TRBV10-2 and TRBJ2-7; the match to TRBD2 covers 8 bases. The CDR3 sequence is 15 residues long. The germline CDR1 and CDR2 sequences are WSHSY and SAAADI. Losses at the gene ends were 0 bases for V and 3 bases for J; bases not matched to a gene: 4. The chain's CDR3 is CASSESTSGHYEQYF. In DNA, the CDR3 is TGCGCCAGCAGTGAGTCCACTAGCGGACACTACGAGCAGTACTTC.

This clonotype was picked up a small number of times. The chain recombines TRBV14 with TRBJ1-2; maybe TRBD1 (5 bases). Trimming stripped 8 bases from V and 3 bases from J, with 19 bases between. CDR1 and CDR2 (germline): SGHDN, FVKESK. The CDR3 spans 15 residues. This CDR3 reads CASSPGSGTDYGYTF. For the CDR3, the DNA is TGTGCCAGCTCACCAGGGTCCGGGACGGACTATGGCTACACCTTC.

This clonotype was seen at least ten times. Written as DNA, the CDR3 is TGTGCCAGCAGCTTAGATATACGCAGGGGGCGCATCTATGAGCAGTTCTTC. Its protein is CASSLDIRRGRIYEQFF. J is TRBJ2-1 and V is TRBV11-2; 8 bases line up with TRBD1. This CDR3 has 17 residues. In germline, CDR1 is SGHAT, CDR2 FQNNGV. The V gene end was trimmed by 0 bases and the J gene end by 8 bases; junction bases not matched to a gene: 12.

In this sample, this clonotype turned up a few times. The chain joins TRBV7-8 to TRBJ1-5, with TRBD1 as a possible D gene (5 bases). CDR1 SGHVS and CDR2 FQNEAQ come from the germline V gene. The CDR3 runs 14 residues. Trimming left V 4 bases short and J 4 bases short, with 11 bases between. This chain's CDR3 is CASSSQATNQPQHF. The CDR3 DNA follows: TGTGCCAGCAGCTCACAGGCTACTAATCAGCCCCAGCATTTT.